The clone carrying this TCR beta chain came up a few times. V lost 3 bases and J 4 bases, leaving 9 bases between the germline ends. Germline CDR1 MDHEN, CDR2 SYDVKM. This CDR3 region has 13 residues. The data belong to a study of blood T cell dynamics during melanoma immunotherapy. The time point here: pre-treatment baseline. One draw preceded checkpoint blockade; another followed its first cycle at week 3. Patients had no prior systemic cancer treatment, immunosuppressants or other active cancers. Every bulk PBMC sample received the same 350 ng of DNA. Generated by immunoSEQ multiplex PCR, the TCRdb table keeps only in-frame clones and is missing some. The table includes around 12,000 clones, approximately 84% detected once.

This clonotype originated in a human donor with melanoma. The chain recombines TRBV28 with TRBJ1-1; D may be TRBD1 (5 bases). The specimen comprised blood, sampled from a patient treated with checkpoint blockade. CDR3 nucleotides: TGTGCCAGCAGTTTTGCAGGGCCCACTGAAGCTTTCTTT. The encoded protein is CASSFAGPTEAFF. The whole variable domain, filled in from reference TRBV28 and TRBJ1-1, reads DVKVTQSSRYLVKRTGEKVFLECVQDMDHENMFWYRQDPGLGLRLIYFSYDVKMKEKGDIPEGYSVSREKKERFSLILESASTNQTSMYLCASSFAGPTEAFFGQGTRLTVV.